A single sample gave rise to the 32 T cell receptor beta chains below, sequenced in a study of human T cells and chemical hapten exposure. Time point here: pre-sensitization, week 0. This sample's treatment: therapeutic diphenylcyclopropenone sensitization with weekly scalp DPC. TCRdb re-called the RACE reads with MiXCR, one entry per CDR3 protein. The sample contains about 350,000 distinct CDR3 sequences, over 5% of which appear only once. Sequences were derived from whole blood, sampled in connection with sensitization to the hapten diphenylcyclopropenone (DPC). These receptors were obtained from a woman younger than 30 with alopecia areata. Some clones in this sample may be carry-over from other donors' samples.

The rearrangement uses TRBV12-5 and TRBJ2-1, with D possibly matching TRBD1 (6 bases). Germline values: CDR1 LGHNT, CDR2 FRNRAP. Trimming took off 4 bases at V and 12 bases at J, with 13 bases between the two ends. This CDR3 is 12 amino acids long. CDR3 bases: TGTGCTAGTGGTTCAGGGGTAGAGCCGCAGTTCTTC. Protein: CASGSGVEPQFF.

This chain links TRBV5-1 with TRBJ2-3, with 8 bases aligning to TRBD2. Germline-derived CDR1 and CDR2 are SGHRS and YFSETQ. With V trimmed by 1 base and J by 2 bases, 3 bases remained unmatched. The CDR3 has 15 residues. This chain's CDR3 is CASSLPAGVTDTQYF. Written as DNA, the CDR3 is TGCGCCAGCAGCTTGCCAGCGGGGGTCACAGATACGCAGTATTTT.

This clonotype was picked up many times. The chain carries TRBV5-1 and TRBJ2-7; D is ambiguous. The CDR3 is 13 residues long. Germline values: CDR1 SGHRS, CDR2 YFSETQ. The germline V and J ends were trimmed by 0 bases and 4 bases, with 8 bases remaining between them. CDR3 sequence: CASSLGSRYEQYF. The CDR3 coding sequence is TGCGCCAGCAGCTTGGGGAGCCGGTACGAGCAGTACTTC.

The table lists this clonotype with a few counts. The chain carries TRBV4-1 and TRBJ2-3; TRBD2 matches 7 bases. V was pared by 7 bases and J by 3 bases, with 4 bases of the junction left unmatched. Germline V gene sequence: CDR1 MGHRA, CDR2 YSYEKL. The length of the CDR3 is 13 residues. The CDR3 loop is CASTAGVTDTQYF. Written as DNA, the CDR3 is TGCGCCAGCACGGCGGGGGTGACAGATACGCAGTATTTT.

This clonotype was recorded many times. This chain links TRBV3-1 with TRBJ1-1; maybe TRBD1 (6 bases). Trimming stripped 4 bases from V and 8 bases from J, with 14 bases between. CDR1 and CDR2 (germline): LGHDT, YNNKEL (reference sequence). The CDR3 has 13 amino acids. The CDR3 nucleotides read TGTGCCAGCAGCCCCTCCCAGGGGCGGGAAGCTTTCTTT. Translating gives CASSPSQGREAFF.

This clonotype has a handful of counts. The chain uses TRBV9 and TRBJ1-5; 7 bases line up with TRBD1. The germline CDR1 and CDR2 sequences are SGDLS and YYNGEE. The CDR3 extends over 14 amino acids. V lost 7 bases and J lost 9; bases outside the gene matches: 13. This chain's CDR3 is CASSGGDRGPPQHF. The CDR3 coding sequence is TGTGCCAGCTCCGGAGGGGACAGAGGTCCGCCCCAGCATTTT.

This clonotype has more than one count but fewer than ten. The DNA for the CDR3 is TGTGCCAGCAGCTTGCCGGACAGAAACATTCAGTACTTC. Translation: CASSLPDRNIQYF. The J gene is TRBJ2-4, the V gene TRBV5-6; tentatively, D is TRBD1 (6 bases). This CDR3 has 13 residues. Per the germline V gene, CDR1 is SGHDT and CDR2 is YYEEEE. Trimming stripped 1 base from V and 6 bases from J, with 8 bases between.

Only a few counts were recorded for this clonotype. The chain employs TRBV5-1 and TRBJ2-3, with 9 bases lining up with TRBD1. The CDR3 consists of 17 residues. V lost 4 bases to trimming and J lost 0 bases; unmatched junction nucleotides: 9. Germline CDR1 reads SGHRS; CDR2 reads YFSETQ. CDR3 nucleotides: TGCGCCAGCAGCCCCCTGGACAGGGGAAGTAGCACAGATACGCAGTATTTT. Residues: CASSPLDRGSSTDTQYF.

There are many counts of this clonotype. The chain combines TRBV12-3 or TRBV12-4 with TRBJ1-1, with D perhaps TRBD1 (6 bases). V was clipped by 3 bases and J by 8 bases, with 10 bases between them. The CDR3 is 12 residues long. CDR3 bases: TGTGCCAGCAGTTTGGGAGACAGGGAAGCTTTCTTT. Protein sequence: CASSLGDREAFF.

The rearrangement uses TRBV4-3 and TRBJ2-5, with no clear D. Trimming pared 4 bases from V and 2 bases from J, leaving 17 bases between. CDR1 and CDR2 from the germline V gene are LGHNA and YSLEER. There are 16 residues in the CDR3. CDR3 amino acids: CASSPLGTEDQETQYF. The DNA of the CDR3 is TGCGCCAGCAGCCCCCTGGGAACAGAGGATCAAGAGACCCAGTACTTC.

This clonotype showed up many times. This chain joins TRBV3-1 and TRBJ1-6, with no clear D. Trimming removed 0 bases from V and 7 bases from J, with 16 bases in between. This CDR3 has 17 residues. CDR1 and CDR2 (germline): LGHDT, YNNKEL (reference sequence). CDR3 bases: TGTGCCAGCAGCCAAGAAAGGAGGGCTTCCAGAAATTCACCCCTCCACTTT. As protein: CASSQERRASRNSPLHF.

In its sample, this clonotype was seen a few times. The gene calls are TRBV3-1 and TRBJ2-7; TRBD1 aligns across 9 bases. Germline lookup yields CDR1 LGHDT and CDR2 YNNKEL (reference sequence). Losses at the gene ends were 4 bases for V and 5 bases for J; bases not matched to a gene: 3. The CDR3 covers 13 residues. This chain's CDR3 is CASSRRDRDEQYF. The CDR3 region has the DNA TGTGCCAGCAGCCGCCGGGACAGGGACGAGCAGTACTTC.

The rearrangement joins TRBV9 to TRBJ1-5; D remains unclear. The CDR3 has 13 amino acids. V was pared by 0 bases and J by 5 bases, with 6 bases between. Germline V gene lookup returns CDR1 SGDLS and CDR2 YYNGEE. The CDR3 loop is CASSVDIDQPQHF. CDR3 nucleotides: TGTGCCAGCAGCGTAGACATTGATCAGCCCCAGCATTTT. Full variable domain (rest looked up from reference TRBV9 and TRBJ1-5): DSGVTQTPKHLITATGQRVTLRCSPRSGDLSVYWYQQSLDQGLQFLIQYYNGEERAKGNILERFSAQQFPDLHSELNLSSLELGDSALYFCASSVDIDQPQHFGDGTRLSIL.

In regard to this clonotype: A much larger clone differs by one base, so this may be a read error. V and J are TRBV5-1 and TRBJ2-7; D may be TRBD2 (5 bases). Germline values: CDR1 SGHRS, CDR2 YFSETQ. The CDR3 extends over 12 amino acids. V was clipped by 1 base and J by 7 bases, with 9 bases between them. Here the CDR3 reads CASSLQTGEQYF. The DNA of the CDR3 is TGCGCCAGCAGCTTGCAAACGGGAGAGCAGTACTTC.

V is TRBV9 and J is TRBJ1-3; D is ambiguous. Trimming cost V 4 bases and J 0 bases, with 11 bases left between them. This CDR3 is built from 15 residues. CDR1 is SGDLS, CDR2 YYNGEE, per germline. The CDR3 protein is CASSPHRGSGNTIYF. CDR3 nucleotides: TGTGCCAGCAGCCCACATAGAGGCTCTGGAAACACCATATATTTT.

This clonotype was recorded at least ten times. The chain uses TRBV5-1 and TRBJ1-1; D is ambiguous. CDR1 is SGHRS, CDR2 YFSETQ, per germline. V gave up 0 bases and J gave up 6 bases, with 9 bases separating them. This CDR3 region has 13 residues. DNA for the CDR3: TGCGCCAGCAGCTTGGAGGCCGGGGCTGAAGCTTTCTTT. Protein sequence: CASSLEAGAEAFF.

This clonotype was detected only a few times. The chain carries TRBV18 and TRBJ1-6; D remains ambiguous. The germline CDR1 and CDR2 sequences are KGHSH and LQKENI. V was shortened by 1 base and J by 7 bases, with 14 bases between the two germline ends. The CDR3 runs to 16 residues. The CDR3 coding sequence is TGTGCCAGCTCACCACAAGGAAAACCCATAAATTCACCCCTCCACTTT. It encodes CASSPQGKPINSPLHF.

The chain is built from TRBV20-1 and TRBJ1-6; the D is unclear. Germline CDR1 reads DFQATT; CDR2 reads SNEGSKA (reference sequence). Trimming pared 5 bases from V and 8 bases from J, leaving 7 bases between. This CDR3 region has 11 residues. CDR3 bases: TGCAGTGCTCTTCGGGATTCACCCCTCCACTTT. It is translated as CSALRDSPLHF.

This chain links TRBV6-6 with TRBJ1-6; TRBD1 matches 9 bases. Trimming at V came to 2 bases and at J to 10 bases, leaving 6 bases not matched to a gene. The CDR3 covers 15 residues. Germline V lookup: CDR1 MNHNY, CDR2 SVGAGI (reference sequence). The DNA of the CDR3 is TGTGCCAGCAGTTACGGGACAGGGTTAGGGTCACCCCTCCACTTT. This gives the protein CASSYGTGLGSPLHF.

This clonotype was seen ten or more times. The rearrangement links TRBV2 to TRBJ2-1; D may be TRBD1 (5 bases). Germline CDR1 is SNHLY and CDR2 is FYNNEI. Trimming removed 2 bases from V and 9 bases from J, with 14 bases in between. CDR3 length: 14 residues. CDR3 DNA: TGTGCCAGCAGTGAATCTTTAGGGGCGTCTGAGCAGTTCTTC. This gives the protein CASSESLGASEQFF.

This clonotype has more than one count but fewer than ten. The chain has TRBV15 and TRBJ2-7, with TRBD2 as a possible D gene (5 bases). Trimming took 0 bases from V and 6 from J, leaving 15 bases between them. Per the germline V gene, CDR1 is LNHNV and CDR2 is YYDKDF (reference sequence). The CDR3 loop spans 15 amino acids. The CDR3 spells CATSRDRRYEGEQYF. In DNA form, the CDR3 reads TGTGCCACCAGCAGAGATCGTAGGTATGAGGGCGAGCAGTACTTC.

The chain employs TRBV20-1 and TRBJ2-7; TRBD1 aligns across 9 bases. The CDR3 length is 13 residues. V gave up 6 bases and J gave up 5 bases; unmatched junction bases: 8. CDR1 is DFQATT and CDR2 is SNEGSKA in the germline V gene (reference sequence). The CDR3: CSAPDTGGNEQYF. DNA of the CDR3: TGCAGTGCCCCGGACACAGGGGGCAACGAGCAGTACTTC.

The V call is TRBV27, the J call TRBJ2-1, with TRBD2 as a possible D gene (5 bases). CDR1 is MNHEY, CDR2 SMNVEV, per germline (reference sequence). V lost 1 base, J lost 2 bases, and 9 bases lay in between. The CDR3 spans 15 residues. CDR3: CASSLWSGAYNEQFF. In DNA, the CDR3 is TGTGCCAGCAGTTTATGGTCCGGGGCCTACAATGAGCAGTTCTTC.

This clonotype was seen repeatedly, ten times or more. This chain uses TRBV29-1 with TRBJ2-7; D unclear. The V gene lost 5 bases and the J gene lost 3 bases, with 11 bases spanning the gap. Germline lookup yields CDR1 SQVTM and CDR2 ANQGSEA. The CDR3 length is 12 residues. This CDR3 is CSVQVGFYEQYF. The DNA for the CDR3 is TGCAGCGTTCAGGTGGGGTTCTACGAGCAGTACTTC.

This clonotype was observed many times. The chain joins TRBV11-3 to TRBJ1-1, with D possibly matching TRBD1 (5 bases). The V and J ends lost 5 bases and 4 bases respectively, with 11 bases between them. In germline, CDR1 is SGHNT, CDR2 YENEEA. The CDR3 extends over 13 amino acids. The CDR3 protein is CASSVSGGTEAFF. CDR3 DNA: TGTGCCAGCAGCGTTAGCGGGGGCACTGAAGCTTTCTTT.

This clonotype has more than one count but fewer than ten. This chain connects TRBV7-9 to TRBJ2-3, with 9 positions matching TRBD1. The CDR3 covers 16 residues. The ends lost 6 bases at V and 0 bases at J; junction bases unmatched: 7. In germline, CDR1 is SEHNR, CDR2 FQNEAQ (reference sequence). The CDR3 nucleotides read TGTGCCAGCAGTTCACAGGGGGCGCTGAGCACAGATACGCAGTATTTT. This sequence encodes CASSSQGALSTDTQYF.

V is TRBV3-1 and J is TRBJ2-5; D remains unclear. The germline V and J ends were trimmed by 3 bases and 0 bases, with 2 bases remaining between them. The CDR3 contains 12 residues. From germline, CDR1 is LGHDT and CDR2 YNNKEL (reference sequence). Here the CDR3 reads CASSHDQETQYF. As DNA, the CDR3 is TGTGCCAGCAGCCACGACCAAGAGACCCAGTACTTC.

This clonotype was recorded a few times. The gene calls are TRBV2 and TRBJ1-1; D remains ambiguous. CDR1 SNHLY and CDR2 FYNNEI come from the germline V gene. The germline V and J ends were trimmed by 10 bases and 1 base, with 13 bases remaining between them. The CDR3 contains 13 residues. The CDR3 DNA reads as TGTGCCAACCCACAGAATAGGAACACTGAAGCTTTCTTT. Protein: CANPQNRNTEAFF.

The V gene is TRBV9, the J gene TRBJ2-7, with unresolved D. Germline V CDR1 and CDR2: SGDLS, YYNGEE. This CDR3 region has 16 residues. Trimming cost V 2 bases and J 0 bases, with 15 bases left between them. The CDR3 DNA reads TGTGCCAGCAGCGTCTACGGAGTAACGACCTCCTACGAGCAGTACTTC. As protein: CASSVYGVTTSYEQYF.

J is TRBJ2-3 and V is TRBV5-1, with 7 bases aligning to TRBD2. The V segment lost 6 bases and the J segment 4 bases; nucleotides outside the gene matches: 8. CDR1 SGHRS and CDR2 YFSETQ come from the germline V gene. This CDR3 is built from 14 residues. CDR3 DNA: TGCGCCAGCATGGGGGAGGGGAAGGCAGATACGCAGTATTTT. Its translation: CASMGEGKADTQYF.

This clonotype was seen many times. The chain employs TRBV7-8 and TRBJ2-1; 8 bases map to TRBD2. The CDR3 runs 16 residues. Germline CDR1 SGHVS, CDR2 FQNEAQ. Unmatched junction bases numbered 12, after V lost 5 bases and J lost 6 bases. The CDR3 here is CASSETGTRSRNEQFF. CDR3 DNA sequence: TGTGCCAGCAGCGAAACCGGGACTAGATCGCGCAATGAGCAGTTCTTC.

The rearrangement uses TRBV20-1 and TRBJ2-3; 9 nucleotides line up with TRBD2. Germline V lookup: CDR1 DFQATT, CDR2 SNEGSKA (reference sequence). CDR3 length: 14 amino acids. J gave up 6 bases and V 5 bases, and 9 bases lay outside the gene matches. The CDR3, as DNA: TGCAGTGCTCCTTGGCGGGGGGGCCGGGATACGCAGTATTTT. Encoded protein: CSAPWRGGRDTQYF.